The sequence of this T cell receptor beta chain was determined in a study of blood T cell repertoires in COVID-19. Study-wide context: Whether acute or convalescent, the COVID-19 samples came from the United States, Italy and Spain. Sources were T cells, B-cell-depleted T cells, or PBMCs; the material itself was cDNA or gDNA.

Measured with immunoSEQ multiplex PCR; TCRdb has only the in-frame clones, and not every one. The table shows over 250,000 clones, with around nine tenths occurring only once. This CDR3 is built from 15 residues. V lost 2 bases and J lost 8; bases outside the gene matches: 7. Looked up from germline, CDR1 is MNHEY and CDR2 is SMNVEV (reference sequence). This chain uses TRBV27 with TRBJ2-3; 10 positions agree with TRBD2. The receptor was derived from a woman aged 60-70 years with acute or convalescent COVID-19. Sequences were obtained from peripheral blood. Written as DNA, the CDR3 is TGTGCCAGCAGTTTAGGGCTAGCGGGGGCCCTTACGCAGTATTTT. Protein sequence: CASSLGLAGALTQYF.